This TCR beta chain was observed in a study of blood T cells in healthy people across ages. Study-level findings and limits: Conclusively comparing naive with antigen-experienced cells was impossible with unsorted PBMCs.

Of note for this clonotype: The antigen is unknown.

Using a J-beta primer mix together with a sample-barcoded 5' primer, a second PCR was run for roughly 7 to 11 cycles. TCRdb fed the 5' RACE reads into MiXCR, producing one record per CDR3 protein. The repertoire holds roughly 700,000 distinct CDR3 sequences, with less than 40% as singletons. Each sample gave at least 6.5 million isolated PBMCs. The V segment lost 7 bases and the J segment 0 bases; nucleotides outside the gene matches: 16. Germline V gives CDR1 LNHDA, CDR2 SQIVND (reference sequence). This CDR3 has 20 residues. This chain uses TRBV19 with TRBJ2-1, with 12 positions matching TRBD2. This sequence originates from a woman at least 80 years old in good health. Sequencing was done on a sample of blood. This CDR3 is CASTPPPLAGGIYSYNEQFF. Written as DNA, the CDR3 is TGTGCCAGTACCCCCCCTCCCCTAGCGGGGGGGATTTACTCCTACAATGAGCAGTTCTTC.